This T cell receptor beta chain is drawn from a study of shared clonotypes between healthy human individuals. Using immunoSEQ multiplex PCR, the repertoire was profiled, and TCRdb retains in-frame clones only, with some absent. The sample shows under 1,100,000 clones, about 75% of them seen only once. This CDR3 is built from 17 residues. The junction had 8 bases not matched to a gene; V was cut back by 0 bases and J by 2 bases. Germline CDR1 reads KGHSH; CDR2 reads LQKENI. The sequence was obtained from a young man in good health. The chain couples TRBV18 to TRBJ2-5, with 8 positions matching TRBD2. Sequencing was performed on memory CD4+ T cells sorted from blood. This sample's subset: CD45RA-negative fraction. CDR3 nucleotide sequence: TGTGCCAGCTCACCACCGCAGCGGGGGCAATTTCAAGAGACCCAGTACTTC. Its protein product is CASSPPQRGQFQETQYF.